The entry that follows covers one TCR beta chain sequence. Its antigen is not identified. While the first cohort had around 700 subjects, the donors belonged to the separate validation cohort of 100 to 150 subjects. The data stem from a study of cytomegalovirus exposure and HLA in healthy donors. TCRdb's copy holds only in-frame clones and misses some; the assay was immunoSEQ multiplex PCR. The table records fewer than 120,000 clones, approximately 89% of them present only once. The V end lost 5 bases, the J end lost 4 bases, and 18 bases lay between the germline ends. The CDR3 covers 15 residues. Germline assignment: CDR1 SGHTA and CDR2 FQGNSA. Notes on the study in general: The tendency of first-cohort TCR clusters to co-occur in the roughly 110 validation repertoires was identified by a subsequent analysis. The authors enumerated some 170 TCR beta chains as linked to cytomegalovirus. In vitro experiments confirmed that three CMV-associated chains were specific for CMV antigens.

The TCR originated in a woman aged 18-35 years in good health and CMV-seronegative. What was sequenced was PBMCs. The V gene is TRBV7-2, the J gene TRBJ2-7; D is possibly TRBD1 (6 bases). The CDR3 here is CASSASTGSGYEQYF. CDR3 nucleotide sequence: TGTGCCAGCAGCGCCTCGACAGGTTCGGGGTACGAGCAGTACTTC.